A single sample gave rise to the 27 T cell receptor beta chains below, sequenced in a study of Tregs in tolerant kidney transplant recipients. TCRdb's copy holds only in-frame clones and misses some; the assay was immunoSEQ multiplex PCR. The top ten clones hold roughly 1.9% of a sample with about 14,000 clones, just under 80% of them seen once. Here the sequenced sample was Tregs from blood, taken before the transplant. Receptors originate from a human donor who received a combined kidney and bone marrow transplant.

This chain links TRBV5-6 with TRBJ1-3; 9 bases are a match to TRBD1. There are 12 residues in the CDR3. V was pared by 3 bases and J by 14 bases, with 6 bases of the junction left unmatched. The germline CDR1 and CDR2 sequences are SGHDT and YYEEEE. The CDR3 reads CASSSGDRVLYF. In DNA, the CDR3 is TGTGCCAGCAGCTCGGGGGACAGGGTTCTATATTTT.

This rearrangement joins TRBV30 to TRBJ2-5; TRBD2 might be the D (6 bases). Trimming pared 3 bases from V and 5 bases from J, leaving 16 bases between. In germline, CDR1 is GTSNPN, CDR2 SVGIG (reference sequence). The CDR3 contains 14 residues. CDR3 nucleotide sequence: TGTGCCTGGAGAGGGATAGGCGGGGTGGAGACCCAGTACTTC. Its translation: CAWRGIGGVETQYF.

J is TRBJ1-2 and V is TRBV4-1; tentatively, D is TRBD1 (6 bases). Germline V lookup: CDR1 MGHRA, CDR2 YSYEKL. Between the trimmed V and J ends, which lost 1 base and 2 bases, there was a span of 14 bases. CDR3 size: 16 residues. The CDR3 region is CASSQAPGQPNYGYTF. In nucleotides, the CDR3 is TGCGCCAGCAGCCAAGCCCCCGGACAGCCGAACTATGGCTACACCTTC.

This clone was detected a few times. The chain recombines TRBV18 with TRBJ2-7; 9 positions agree with TRBD1. The CDR3 totals 16 residues. The junction had 10 bases not matched to a gene; V was cut back by 0 bases and J by 7 bases. CDR1 KGHSH and CDR2 LQKENI come from the germline V gene. The CDR3 protein is CASSPPLDRGLREQYF. In nucleotides, the CDR3 is TGTGCCAGCTCACCACCCCTGGACAGGGGCCTACGTGAGCAGTACTTC.

The chain couples TRBV5-1 to TRBJ1-4, with 8 bases matching TRBD1. The V and J ends lost 3 bases and 7 bases, in that order; junction bases with no gene match: 8. From germline, CDR1 is SGHRS and CDR2 YFSETQ. This CDR3 comprises 15 residues. The CDR3 is CASSSTGGKGEKLFF. The DNA of the CDR3 is TGCGCCAGCAGCTCCACAGGGGGAAAGGGTGAAAAACTGTTTTTT.

This clone was observed a few times. This chain connects TRBV6-5 to TRBJ1-2; 8 positions match TRBD1. The CDR3 has 13 residues. The junction had 6 bases not matched to a gene; V was cut back by 5 bases and J by 7 bases. From germline, CDR1 is MNHEY and CDR2 SVGAGI. The CDR3 bases are TGTGCCAGCAGTAAGACAGGGGCCGGTGGCTACACCTTC. Protein product: CASSKTGAGGYTF.

J is TRBJ1-1 and V is TRBV6-4; 8 bases map to TRBD1. V was clipped by 5 bases and J by 0 bases; unmatched bases: 11. CDR1 MRHNA and CDR2 SNTAGT come from the germline V gene. The CDR3 covers 17 residues. The CDR3 region has the DNA TGTGCCAGCAGTCCTGCATTGACAGGGGCCTTGAACACTGAAGCTTTCTTT. Encoded protein: CASSPALTGALNTEAFF.

The J gene is TRBJ2-7, the V gene TRBV18, with 8 bases aligning to TRBD2. Trimming cost V 6 bases and J 2 bases; bases outside gene matches: 3. CDR3 size: 13 residues. The V gene's germline CDR1 is KGHSH and CDR2 LQKENI. The DNA for the CDR3 is TGTGCCAGCTCTCCGGGACTAGCCTACGAGCAGTACTTC. This sequence encodes CASSPGLAYEQYF.

The chain recombines TRBV7-2 with TRBJ1-1; D is unclear. The CDR3 consists of 12 residues. Per germline, CDR1 SGHTA and CDR2 FQGNSA. V shed 1 base and J shed 5 bases, with 5 bases lying between them. Written as DNA, the CDR3 is TGTGCCAGCAGCTTAGTCAGGACTGAAGCTTTCTTT. Translating it yields CASSLVRTEAFF.

The V and J genes are TRBV5-6 and TRBJ2-1; tentative D call: TRBD1 (6 bases). The CDR3 is 15 residues long. CDR1 SGHDT and CDR2 YYEEEE come from the germline V gene. V shed 4 bases and J shed 8 bases, with 19 bases lying between them. The CDR3 region is CASSLSDRLSDEQFF. Written as DNA, the CDR3 is TGTGCCAGCAGCCTATCGGACAGACTATCCGATGAGCAGTTCTTC.

The rearrangement uses TRBV25-1 and TRBJ2-1; TRBD1 matches 8 bases. The germline gives CDR1 MGHDK, CDR2 SYGVNS. With V trimmed by 3 bases and J by 6 bases, 10 bases remained unmatched. The CDR3 covers 16 residues. The DNA for the CDR3 is TGTGCCAGCAGTGACCACGGACAGGGTAGAGGCAATGAGCAGTTCTTC. Translated, it gives CASSDHGQGRGNEQFF.

The genes are TRBV5-6 and TRBJ2-7, with 9 bases matching TRBD1. CDR1 SGHDT and CDR2 YYEEEE come from the germline V gene. Trimming at V came to 0 bases and at J to 2 bases, leaving 3 bases not matched to a gene. This CDR3 comprises 15 residues. The CDR3 sequence is CASSLVGTGTYEQYF. The CDR3, as DNA: TGTGCCAGCAGCTTGGTTGGGACAGGGACCTACGAGCAGTACTTC.

The rearrangement uses TRBV7-9 and TRBJ2-1; 12 bases agree with TRBD2. The CDR3 is 15 amino acids. In germline, CDR1 is SEHNR, CDR2 FQNEAQ (reference sequence). V lost 6 bases to trimming and J lost 4 bases; unmatched junction nucleotides: 4. The DNA for the CDR3 is TGTGCCAGCAGTGTAGGACTAGCGGGGTACAATGAGCAGTTCTTC. Translating it yields CASSVGLAGYNEQFF.

Written as DNA, the CDR3 is TGTGCCAGCAGCTTAGGGGGGACACCCAACACTGAAGCTTTCTTT. Translated: CASSLGGTPNTEAFF. The rearrangement uses TRBV7-2 and TRBJ1-1; D is possibly TRBD1 (6 bases). Germline V gene data show CDR1 as SGHTA and CDR2 as FQGNSA. Trimming shortened V by 1 base and J by 2 bases, and 11 bases separated the two germline ends. The CDR3 covers 15 residues.

The gene calls are TRBV2 and TRBJ2-7; 9 bases line up with TRBD2. The CDR3 has 16 amino acids. Germline trimming cut 1 base from V and 6 bases from J; bases unmatched to any gene: 10. Per germline, CDR1 SNHLY and CDR2 FYNNEI. This CDR3 is CASSEEYAGGPLEQYF. The CDR3, as DNA: TGTGCCAGCAGTGAAGAATATGCGGGAGGGCCCCTCGAGCAGTACTTC.

This clone was seen a single time. The genes are TRBV2 and TRBJ1-1; weak D call: TRBD1 (6 bases). Germline CDR1 and CDR2: SNHLY and FYNNEI. The CDR3 spans 13 residues. Trimming took 4 bases from V and 10 from J, leaving 16 bases between them. CDR3 DNA sequence: TGTGCCAGCAGTGGAAGGGGGAGGGGCGTAGCTTTCTTT. Protein product: CASSGRGRGVAFF.

The chain links TRBV27 to TRBJ2-7; possible D gene TRBD2, 8 bases. Trimming left V 6 bases short and J 1 base short, with 16 bases between. CDR1 and CDR2 from the germline V gene are MNHEY and SMNVEV (reference sequence). The CDR3 spans 15 residues. CDR3 protein: CASSPRGTRSYEQYF. The DNA for the CDR3 is TGTGCCAGCAGCCCCAGGGGGACTAGGTCCTACGAGCAGTACTTC.

This sequence joins TRBV11-2 and TRBJ2-1, with 9 bases identical to TRBD1. The V gene end was trimmed by 4 bases and the J gene end by 10 bases; junction bases not matched to a gene: 14. Germline-derived CDR1 and CDR2 are SGHAT and FQNNGV. The CDR3 has 16 residues. CDR3: CASSYRRLTGGEEQFF. The CDR3 nucleotides read TGTGCCAGCAGCTACCGTCGTTTAACAGGGGGCGAAGAGCAGTTCTTC.

This clone was seen a single time. This chain links TRBV2 with TRBJ1-3; D is possibly TRBD1 (5 bases). The CDR3 loop spans 14 amino acids. Germline CDR1 is SNHLY and CDR2 is FYNNEI. Trimming removed 4 bases at V and 2 bases at J, with 9 bases between. The CDR3 DNA is TGTGCCAGCAGTGTCAGCAGGGCTGGAAACACCATATATTTT. The encoded protein is CASSVSRAGNTIYF.

The chain is built from TRBV5-1 and TRBJ2-7; 11 bases align to TRBD1. Germline V gives CDR1 SGHRS, CDR2 YFSETQ. The CDR3 consists of 15 residues. V gave up 5 bases and J gave up 0 bases; unmatched junction bases: 4. In nucleotides, the CDR3 is TGCGCCAGCAGGACTGGGACAGGGGGCTCCTACGAGCAGTACTTC. It is translated as CASRTGTGGSYEQYF.

V is TRBV30 and J is TRBJ2-5, with 10 nucleotides matching TRBD1. The ends lost 0 bases at V and 5 bases at J; junction bases unmatched: 9. CDR3 length: 16 amino acids. Germline CDR1 and CDR2: GTSNPN and SVGIG (reference sequence). The CDR3 is CAWSVWTGGFQETQYF. The CDR3 coding sequence is TGTGCCTGGAGTGTATGGACAGGGGGGTTCCAGGAGACCCAGTACTTC.

V gene TRBV5-1 combines with J gene TRBJ2-7; D unresolved. In germline, CDR1 is SGHRS, CDR2 YFSETQ. Between the trimmed V and J ends, which lost 1 base and 0 bases, there was a span of 5 bases. This CDR3 region has 13 residues. CDR3 bases: TGCGCCAGCAGCTTGTCTACCTCCTACGAGCAGTACTTC. Its translation is CASSLSTSYEQYF.

V usage is TRBV5-6 and J usage is TRBJ2-7; 7 bases agree with TRBD1. V shed 4 bases, J shed 0 bases, and the junction held 4 bases outside the gene matches. The CDR3 length is 14 residues. The germline gives CDR1 SGHDT, CDR2 YYEEEE. CDR3: CASSETGSSYEQYF. The CDR3 DNA sequence: TGTGCCAGCAGCGAGACAGGGAGCTCCTACGAGCAGTACTTC.

This clone was observed a handful of times. This chain connects TRBV7-2 to TRBJ2-7; no definite D call. The germline V gene has CDR1 SGHTA and CDR2 FQGNSA. This CDR3 has 13 amino acids. V was clipped by 3 bases and J by 2 bases, with 8 bases between them. Written as DNA, the CDR3 is TGTGCCAGCAGCTTTGAACAGACCTACGAGCAGTACTTC. The encoded protein is CASSFEQTYEQYF. The entire variable domain, with the rest obtained from reference TRBV7-2 and TRBJ2-7, is as follows: GAGVSQSPSNKVTEKGKDVELRCDPISGHTALYWYRQSLGQGLEFLIYFQGNSAPDKSGLPSDRFSAERTGGSVSTLTIQRTQQEDSAVYLCASSFEQTYEQYFGPGTRLTVT.

This clone was counted only a few times. This chain links TRBV7-2 with TRBJ1-2; the match to TRBD1 covers 7 bases. The CDR3 has 13 amino acids. The V gene end was trimmed by 2 bases and the J gene end by 8 bases; junction bases not matched to a gene: 5. From germline, CDR1 is SGHTA and CDR2 FQGNSA. CDR3 amino acids: CASSLTTGYGYTF. The DNA for the CDR3 is TGTGCCAGCAGCTTAACGACAGGGTACGGCTACACCTTC.

V and J are TRBV9 and TRBJ1-2; TRBD1 might be the D (5 bases). The CDR3 runs to 15 residues. Per the germline V gene, CDR1 is SGDLS and CDR2 is YYNGEE. V was pared by 0 bases and J by 1 base, with 10 bases between. The CDR3 region is CASSVGTGFNYGYTF. In DNA, the CDR3 is TGTGCCAGCAGCGTAGGAACAGGTTTTAACTATGGCTACACCTTC.

The gene calls are TRBV5-6 and TRBJ2-1; D uncertain. CDR3 length: 16 residues. Germline V gene lookup returns CDR1 SGHDT and CDR2 YYEEEE. Trimming took off 0 bases at V and 4 bases at J, with 14 bases between the two ends. As DNA, the CDR3 is TGTGCCAGCAGCTTGGGTCGGAGACCAACATACAATGAGCAGTTCTTC. Translated, it gives CASSLGRRPTYNEQFF.